This T cell receptor (beta chain) was obtained from a study of blood T cell repertoires in COVID-19. The CDR3 has 15 amino acids. With 5 bases removed from V and 0 bases from J, the gap between germline ends came to 14 bases. Looked up from germline, CDR1 is SGHTA and CDR2 is FQGNSA. Per the original methods: Reference gene primer amplification in the assay estimated nucleated cell counts. Data came from immunoSEQ multiplex PCR; TCRdb stores just in-frame clones and leaves some out. For V, J and clone size, that table is used; D and trimming come from the DNA. The sample consists of fewer than 250,000 clones, approximately 81% of them appearing once.

The sample consisted of peripheral blood. J is TRBJ2-7 and V is TRBV7-2; a possible D gene is TRBD1 (6 bases). The receptor was isolated from a woman older than 75 with acute or convalescent COVID-19. CDR3 sequence: CASSASGGSSYEQYF. The DNA of the CDR3 is TGTGCCAGCAGCGCCTCTGGGGGCAGCTCCTACGAGCAGTACTTC.